This record concerns one T cell receptor (beta chain) sequence. These data are taken from a study of T-cell reconstitution after alpha-beta-depleted transplantation in children. Using unique molecular identifiers, the investigators prepared the TCRbeta library. TCRdb itself ran the PCR reads through MiXCR, one entry per CDR3 protein. Here the sample spans some 490,000 distinct CDR3 sequences, around an eighth being singletons. CDR1 and CDR2 (germline): SNHLY, FYNNEI. With V trimmed by 6 bases and J by 0 bases, 13 bases remained unmatched. The length of the CDR3 is 18 residues. The receptor was derived from a human donor who donated a stem cell graft to a child with combined immunodeficiency. The rearrangement uses TRBV2 and TRBJ2-3; 9 nucleotides align to TRBD2. This sample comprised PBMCs from the stem cell graft donor, obtained from the stem cell graft. CDR3 amino acids: CASSRSGGSPSSTDTQYF. CDR3 DNA sequence: TGTGCCAGCAGCCGTAGCGGGGGCTCCCCCTCTAGCACAGATACGCAGTATTTT.